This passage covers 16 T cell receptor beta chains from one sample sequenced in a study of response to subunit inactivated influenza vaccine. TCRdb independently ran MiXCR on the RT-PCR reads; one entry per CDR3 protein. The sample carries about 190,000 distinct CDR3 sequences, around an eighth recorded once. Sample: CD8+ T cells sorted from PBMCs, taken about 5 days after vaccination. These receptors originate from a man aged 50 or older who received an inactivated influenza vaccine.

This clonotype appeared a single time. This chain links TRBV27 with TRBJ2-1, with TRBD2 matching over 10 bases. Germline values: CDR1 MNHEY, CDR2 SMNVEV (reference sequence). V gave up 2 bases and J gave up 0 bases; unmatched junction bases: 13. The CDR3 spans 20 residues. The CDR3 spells CASSLVGLAASSSSYNEQFF. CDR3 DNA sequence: TGTGCCAGCAGTTTAGTAGGACTAGCGGCTTCGTCAAGCTCCTACAATGAGCAGTTCTTC.

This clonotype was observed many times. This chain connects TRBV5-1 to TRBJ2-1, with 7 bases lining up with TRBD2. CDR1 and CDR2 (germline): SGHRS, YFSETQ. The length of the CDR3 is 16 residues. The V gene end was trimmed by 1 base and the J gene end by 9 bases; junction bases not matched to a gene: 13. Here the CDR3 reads CASSLMRETTGSEQFF. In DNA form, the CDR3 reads TGCGCCAGCAGCTTGATGCGGGAGACCACGGGGAGTGAGCAGTTCTTC.

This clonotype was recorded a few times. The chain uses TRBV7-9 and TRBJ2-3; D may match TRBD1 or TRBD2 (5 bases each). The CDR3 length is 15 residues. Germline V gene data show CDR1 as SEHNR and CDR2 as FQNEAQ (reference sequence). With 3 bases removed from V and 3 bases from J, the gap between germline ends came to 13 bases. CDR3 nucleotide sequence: TGTGCCAGCAGCTTTGGGACGACGAGAACAGATACGCAGTATTTT. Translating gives CASSFGTTRTDTQYF.

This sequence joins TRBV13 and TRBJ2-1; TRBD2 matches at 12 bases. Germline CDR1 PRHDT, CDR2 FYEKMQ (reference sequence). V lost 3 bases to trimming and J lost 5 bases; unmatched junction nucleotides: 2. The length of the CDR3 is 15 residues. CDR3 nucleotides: TGTGCCAGCAGCTTTCCTAGCGGGGGGGACAATGAGCAGTTCTTC. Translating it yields CASSFPSGGDNEQFF.

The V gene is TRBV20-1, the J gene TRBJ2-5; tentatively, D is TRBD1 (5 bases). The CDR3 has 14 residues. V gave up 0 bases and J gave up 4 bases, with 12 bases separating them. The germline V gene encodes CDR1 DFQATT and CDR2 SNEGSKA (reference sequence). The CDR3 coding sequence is TGCAGTGCTAGAGATCTCAGGGTAGGAGAGACCCAGTACTTC. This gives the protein CSARDLRVGETQYF.

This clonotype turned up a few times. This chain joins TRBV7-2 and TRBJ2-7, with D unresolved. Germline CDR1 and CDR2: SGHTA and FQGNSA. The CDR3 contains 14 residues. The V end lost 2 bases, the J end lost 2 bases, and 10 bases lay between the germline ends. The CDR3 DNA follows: TGTGCCAGCAGCTTACGGGTGTACCCCTACGAGCAGTACTTC. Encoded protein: CASSLRVYPYEQYF. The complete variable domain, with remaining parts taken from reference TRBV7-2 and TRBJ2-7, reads GAGVSQSPSNKVTEKGKDVELRCDPISGHTALYWYRQSLGQGLEFLIYFQGNSAPDKSGLPSDRFSAERTGGSVSTLTIQRTQQEDSAVYLCASSLRVYPYEQYFGPGTRLTVT.

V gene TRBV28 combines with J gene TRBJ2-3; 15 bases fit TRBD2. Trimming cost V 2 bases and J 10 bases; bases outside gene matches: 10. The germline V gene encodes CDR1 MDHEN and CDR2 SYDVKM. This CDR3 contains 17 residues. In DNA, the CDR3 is TGTGCCAGCAGTTTAGACCCTGGGACTAGCGGGGGGAGGTCGCAGTATTTT. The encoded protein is CASSLDPGTSGGRSQYF.

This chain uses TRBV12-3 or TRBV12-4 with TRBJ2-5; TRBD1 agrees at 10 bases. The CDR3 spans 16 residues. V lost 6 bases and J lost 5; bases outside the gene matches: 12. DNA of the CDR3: TGTGCCAGCAGCCCTGACAGGGGGCGCCGGAGGGAGACCCAGTACTTC. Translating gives CASSPDRGRRRETQYF.

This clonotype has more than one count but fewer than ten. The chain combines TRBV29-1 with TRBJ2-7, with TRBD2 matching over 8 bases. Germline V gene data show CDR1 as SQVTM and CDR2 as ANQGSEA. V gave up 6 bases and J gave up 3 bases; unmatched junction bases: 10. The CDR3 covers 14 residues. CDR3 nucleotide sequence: TGCAGCGTCCGCACGGTAGCGGGATTCTACGAGCAGTACTTC. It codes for CSVRTVAGFYEQYF.

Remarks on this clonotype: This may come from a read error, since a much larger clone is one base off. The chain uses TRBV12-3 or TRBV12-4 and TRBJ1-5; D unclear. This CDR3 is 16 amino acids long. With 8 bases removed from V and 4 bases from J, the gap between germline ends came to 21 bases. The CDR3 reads CASCTYGVWDNQPQHF. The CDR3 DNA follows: TGTGCCAGCTGTACCTATGGGGTCTGGGATAATCAGCCCCAGCATTTT.

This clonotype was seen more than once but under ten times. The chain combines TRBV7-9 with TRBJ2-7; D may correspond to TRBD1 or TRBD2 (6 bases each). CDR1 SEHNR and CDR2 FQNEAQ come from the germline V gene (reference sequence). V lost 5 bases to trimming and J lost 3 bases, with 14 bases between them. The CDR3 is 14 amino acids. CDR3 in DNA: TGTGCCAGCAGCATAACAGGGACTTACTACGAGCAGTACTTC. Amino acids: CASSITGTYYEQYF.

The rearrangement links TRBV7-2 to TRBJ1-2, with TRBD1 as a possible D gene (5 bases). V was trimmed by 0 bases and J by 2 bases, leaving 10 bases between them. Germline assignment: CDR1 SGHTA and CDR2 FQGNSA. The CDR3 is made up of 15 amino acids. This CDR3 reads CASSLALGQNYGYTF. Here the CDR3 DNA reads TGTGCCAGCAGCTTAGCGCTGGGGCAGAACTATGGCTACACCTTC.

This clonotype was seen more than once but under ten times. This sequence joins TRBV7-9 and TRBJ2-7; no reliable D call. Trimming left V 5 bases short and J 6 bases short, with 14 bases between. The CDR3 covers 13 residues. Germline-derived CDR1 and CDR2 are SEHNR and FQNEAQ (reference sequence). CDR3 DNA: TGTGCCAGCAGCCCCCAAGCAAGACCCGAGCAGTACTTC. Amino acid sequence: CASSPQARPEQYF.

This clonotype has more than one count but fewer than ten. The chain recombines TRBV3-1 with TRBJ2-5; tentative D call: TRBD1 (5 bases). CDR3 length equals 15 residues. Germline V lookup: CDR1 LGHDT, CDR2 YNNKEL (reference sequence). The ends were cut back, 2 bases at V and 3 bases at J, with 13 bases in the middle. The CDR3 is CASSQWTSTEETQYF. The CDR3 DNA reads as TGTGCCAGCAGCCAATGGACAAGTACCGAAGAGACCCAGTACTTC.

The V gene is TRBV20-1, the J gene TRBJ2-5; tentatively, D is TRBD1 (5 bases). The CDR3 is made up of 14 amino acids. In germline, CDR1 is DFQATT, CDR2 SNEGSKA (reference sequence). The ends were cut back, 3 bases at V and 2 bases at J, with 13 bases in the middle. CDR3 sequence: CSARTVNLQETQYF. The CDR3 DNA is TGCAGTGCTAGGACAGTTAACTTACAAGAGACCCAGTACTTC.

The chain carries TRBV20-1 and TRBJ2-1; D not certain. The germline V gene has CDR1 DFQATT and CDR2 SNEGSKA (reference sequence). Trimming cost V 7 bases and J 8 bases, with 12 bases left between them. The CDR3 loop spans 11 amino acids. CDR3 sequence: CSVKQSHEQFF. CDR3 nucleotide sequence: TGCAGTGTGAAGCAATCACATGAGCAGTTCTTC.